Listed below are T cell receptor beta chains from one sample, sequenced in a study of T cell responses to AZD1222 COVID-19 vaccine. Some clones are missing from TCRdb's copy, which holds only in-frame ones; the method was immunoSEQ multiplex PCR. The profile covers approximately 190,000 clones, with approximately 91% appearing a single time and roughly 0.99% taken by the ten largest. The sequences come from peripheral blood, collected on day 0 of AZD1222 vaccination. These receptors were taken from an adult in good health. CDR3s include the opening cysteine and the closing phenylalanine or tryptophan. D genes are given only for firm matches. Where a row states a size, it is once, few, many or the class of an expanded clone; other rows omit it.

TRBV9,NA,TRBJ1-6,NA,TGTGCCAGCAGCGTAGATGGACAGCCAAATTCACCCCTCCACTTT,CASSVDGQPNSPLHF
TRBV7-2,NA,TRBJ1-1,NA,TGTGCCAGCAGCTTAGAAGGGGGGCTCACTGAAGCTTTCTTT,CASSLEGGLTEAFF
TRBV6-1,NA,TRBJ1-3,NA,TGTGCCAGCAGTGAACCTCGAGGGTCAGGAAACACCATATATTTT,CASSEPRGSGNTIYF
TRBV10-2,NA,TRBJ1-5,TRBD1,TGCGCCAGCAGTGTACAGGGGGTGAATCAGCCCCAGCATTTT,CASSVQGVNQPQHF
TRBV6-4,NA,TRBJ2-6,NA,TGTGCCAGCAGTCCGGGACAACTATCCTCTGGGGCCAACGTCCTGACTTTC,CASSPGQLSSGANVLTF
TRBV10-3,NA,TRBJ1-5,TRBD1,TGTGCCATCAGGGGGACAGGGGAAAATCAGCCCCAGCATTTT,CAIRGTGENQPQHF
TRBV6-5,once,TRBJ2-3,TRBD1,TGTGCCAGCAGAACTGACAGGGATTACACAGATACGCAGTATTTT,CASRTDRDYTDTQYF
TRBV5-6,once,TRBJ1-2,NA,TGTGCCAGCAGCCGTATGGACTATGGCTACACCTTC,CASSRMDYGYTF
TRBV2,NA,TRBJ2-7,NA,TGTGCCAGCAGTGTAGGGGGAATGTACGAGCAGTACTTC,CASSVGGMYEQYF
TRBV24-1,NA,TRBJ1-1,TRBD1,TGTGCCACCAGTGGACAGGGGAGCACTGAAGCTTTCTTT,CATSGQGSTEAFF
TRBV3-1/TRBV3-2,NA,TRBJ2-2,TRBD1,TGTGCCAGCAGCCAAGGGTACAGGGGGCAGAGCGGGGAGCTGTTTTTT,CASSQGYRGQSGELFF
TRBV5-4,NA,TRBJ2-6,NA,TGTGCCAGCAGTTTCTCGGACTTAACCTCTGGGGCCAACGTCCTGACTTTC,CASSFSDLTSGANVLTF
TRBV19,NA,TRBJ1-3,NA,TGTGCCAGTACCCTCGGGACGGCAATCTCTGGAAACACCATATATTTT,CASTLGTAISGNTIYF
TRBV7-2,NA,TRBJ1-1,NA,TGTGCCAGCAGCTTAGCCAGGGGGAACACTGAAGCTTTCTTT,CASSLARGNTEAFF
TRBV14,NA,TRBJ2-2,NA,TGTGCCAGCAGCCAAAACGGGCGGGATACCGGGGAGCTGTTTTTT,CASSQNGRDTGELFF
TRBV6-5,NA,TRBJ2-7,TRBD1,TGTGCCAGCAGTTACTCTCCGGGACAGGGCAACGAGCAGTACTTC,CASSYSPGQGNEQYF
TRBV6-5,NA,TRBJ2-7,NA,TGTGCCAGCAGTTCCGCGGACTCTACCGAGCAGTACTTC,CASSSADSTEQYF
TRBV28,NA,TRBJ2-1,TRBD1,TGTGCCAGCAGATGGGACAGGGTATCTGAGCAGTTCTTC,CASRWDRVSEQFF
TRBV7-2,NA,TRBJ2-5,TRBD2,TGTGCCAGCAGCCCGCGTAGCGGGAGGGAAGAGACCCAGTACTTC,CASSPRSGREETQYF
TRBV3-1/TRBV3-2,NA,TRBJ1-1,NA,TGTGCCAGCAGGGGAAGTCGGGGAGGAGCTTTCTTT,CASRGSRGGAFF
TRBV19,NA,TRBJ2-1,TRBD2,TGTGCCAGTACCCCGCGGACTAGCGGGACAAGTAATGAGCAGTTCTTC,CASTPRTSGTSNEQFF
TRBV7-2,NA,TRBJ1-3,NA,TGTGCCAGCAGCCACGGTAATTCTGGAAACACCATATATTTT,CASSHGNSGNTIYF
TRBV5-6,once,TRBJ2-7,TRBD2,TGTGCCAGCAGCTTGGAGCGGGGGGGCGACGAGCAGTACTTC,CASSLERGGDEQYF
TRBV11-2,NA,TRBJ2-3,NA,TGTGCCAGCAGCTCGAAAGCGGCAGGGGCAGATACGCAGTATTTT,CASSSKAAGADTQYF
TRBV19,NA,TRBJ1-1,NA,TGTGCCAGTAGTCGGAGATTCGTGGAGGCGAAAGTTGAAGCTTTCTTT,CASSRRFVEAKVEAFF
TRBV19,NA,TRBJ1-3,NA,TGTGCCAGTAGTATATCGGCAGGGAACGGAAACACCATATATTTT,CASSISAGNGNTIYF
TRBV28,NA,TRBJ1-1,NA,TGTGCCAGCAGACGACCGGGACAGAACACTGAAGCTTTCTTT,CASRRPGQNTEAFF
TRBV3-1/TRBV3-2,NA,TRBJ2-3,NA,TGTGCCAGCAGCCCGCGAACCACGGGACTCCTCCTCTCCACAGATACGCAGTATTTT,CASSPRTTGLLLSTDTQYF